This passage covers 25 T cell receptor beta chains from one sample sequenced in a study of T cell repertoires in cytomegalovirus infection. In TCRdb, the reads were re-called with MiXCR into one record per CDR3 protein. The table includes approximately 500,000 distinct CDR3 sequences, approximately 26% detected once. What was sequenced was PBMCs. These receptors came from a human donor in good health (CMV status not recorded). Some clones in this sample may be carry-over from other donors' samples.

The chain couples TRBV6-5 to TRBJ1-5; D perhaps matches TRBD1 (5 bases). The CDR3 consists of 14 residues. V was shortened by 6 bases and J by 0 bases, with 9 bases between the two germline ends. CDR1 is MNHEY and CDR2 is SVGAGI in the germline V gene. CDR3 nucleotide sequence: TGTGCCAGCAGAGTGGACACTAGCAATCAGCCCCAGCATTTT. Translated, it gives CASRVDTSNQPQHF.

This clonotype was seen only a few times. The chain has TRBV20-1 and TRBJ2-1; 9 nucleotides match TRBD2. The J segment lost 13 bases and the V segment lost 0 bases, leaving 7 bases of the junction unmatched. In germline, CDR1 is DFQATT, CDR2 SNEGSKA (reference sequence). The CDR3 is 13 amino acids. The CDR3 reads CSAREWTSDIQFF. CDR3 in DNA: TGCAGTGCTAGAGAGTGGACTAGCGATATCCAGTTCTTC.

V and J are TRBV5-1 and TRBJ2-3; TRBD2 agrees at 15 bases. Per the germline V gene, CDR1 is SGHRS and CDR2 is YFSETQ. The CDR3 is made up of 17 amino acids. V lost 9 bases and J lost 3; bases outside the gene matches: 11. CDR3 sequence: CATASGLAGGGTDTQYF. Here the CDR3 DNA reads TGCGCCACCGCGTCGGGACTAGCGGGAGGAGGGACAGATACGCAGTATTTT.

This clonotype has a count of ten or more. The chain uses TRBV6-1 and TRBJ2-3; possibly TRBD2 for D (5 bases). Between the trimmed V and J ends, which lost 8 bases and 2 bases, there was a span of 11 bases. Germline V gene sequence: CDR1 MNHNS, CDR2 SASEGT. CDR3 size: 13 residues. The CDR3 protein is CASLAGNTDTQYF. The CDR3 region has the DNA TGTGCCAGCTTGGCGGGCAACACAGATACGCAGTATTTT.

CDR3 residues: CASSPGTSGLPPRDEQYF. The DNA of the CDR3 is TGTGCCAGTAGTCCGGGGACTAGCGGGTTACCGCCACGTGACGAGCAGTACTTC. This sequence joins TRBV19 and TRBJ2-7; 12 nucleotides align to TRBD2. Germline V lookup: CDR1 LNHDA, CDR2 SQIVND (reference sequence). The CDR3 totals 18 residues. With 5 bases clipped from V and 5 bases from J, the junction kept 16 bases outside the gene matches.

This clonotype appeared a few times. J is TRBJ2-4 and V is TRBV6-5; TRBD1 agrees at 7 bases. The length of the CDR3 is 17 residues. V trimming: 2 bases; J trimming: 0 bases; junction bases outside the gene matches: 7. CDR1 and CDR2 from the germline V gene are MNHEY and SVGAGI. The DNA for the CDR3 is TGTGCCAGCAGTTACCACGCAGGGACAGTAGCCAAAAACATTCAGTACTTC. Its translation is CASSYHAGTVAKNIQYF.

The gene calls are TRBV6-4 and TRBJ1-6; no firm D call. Germline values: CDR1 MRHNA, CDR2 SNTAGT. Trimming took 4 bases from V and 8 from J, leaving 12 bases between them. This CDR3 is 14 amino acids long. The CDR3 DNA is TGTGCCAGCAGTGTCACCATCCAGGATTCACCCCTCCACTTT. Translated: CASSVTIQDSPLHF.

The genes are TRBV2 and TRBJ2-1; TRBD1 matches at 9 bases. The V segment lost 4 bases and the J segment 6 bases; nucleotides outside the gene matches: 13. The CDR3 consists of 17 residues. Germline CDR1 SNHLY, CDR2 FYNNEI. The CDR3 loop reads CASSGTPWTGEPNEQFF. As DNA, the CDR3 is TGTGCCAGCAGTGGCACCCCCTGGACAGGGGAACCCAATGAGCAGTTCTTC. Filled out from reference TRBV2 and TRBJ2-1, the complete variable domain reads EPEVTQTPSHQVTQMGQEVILRCVPISNHLYFYWYRQILGQKVEFLVSFYNNEISEKSEIFDDQFSVERPDGSNFTLKIRSTKLEDSAMYFCASSGTPWTGEPNEQFFGPGTRLTVL.

The rearrangement links TRBV6-5 to TRBJ1-1; no reliable D call. CDR3 length equals 13 residues. V lost 5 bases and J 5 bases, leaving 12 bases between the germline ends. CDR1 MNHEY and CDR2 SVGAGI come from the germline V gene. For the CDR3, the DNA is TGTGCCAGCAGTCCAGACGGTATGACTGAAGCTTTCTTT. It yields the protein CASSPDGMTEAFF.

This clonotype was seen a few times. The rearrangement links TRBV5-8 to TRBJ1-3, with unresolved D. The CDR3 totals 14 residues. The V end was cut by 0 bases, the J end by 9 bases, with 13 bases between. Per germline, CDR1 SGHTS and CDR2 YDEGEE. The CDR3 coding sequence is TGTGCCAGCAGCTTGGTCGGCAGTTGGGGCACCATATATTTT. Protein sequence: CASSLVGSWGTIYF.

V and J are TRBV30 and TRBJ2-1, with 11 nucleotides matching TRBD2. After removal of 0 bases from V and 9 bases from J, the junction contained 4 bases not matched to a gene. This CDR3 has 14 amino acids. The germline CDR1 and CDR2 sequences are GTSNPN and SVGIG (reference sequence). CDR3 in DNA: TGTGCCTGGAGTGTATTAGCGGGAGGGGGTGAGCAGTTCTTC. This translates into CAWSVLAGGGEQFF.

The rearrangement uses TRBV7-9 and TRBJ2-4, with D perhaps assigned TRBD1 or TRBD2 (5 bases each). CDR1 and CDR2 from the germline V gene are SEHNR and FQNEAQ (reference sequence). The CDR3 is 12 amino acids. V gave up 3 bases and J gave up 15 bases, with 15 bases separating them. CDR3: CASSLRDGKAYF. The CDR3 DNA sequence: TGTGCCAGCAGCTTGAGGGACGGGAAGGCGTACTTC.

This clonotype was recorded many times. The chain couples TRBV7-9 to TRBJ2-1; TRBD1 agrees at 9 bases. Germline V gene data show CDR1 as SEHNR and CDR2 as FQNEAQ (reference sequence). The CDR3 length is 16 residues. V shed 4 bases and J 10 bases; nucleotides not matched to a gene: 14. The CDR3 nucleotides read TGTGCCAGCAGCTCAACGGGACAGGGCGGTTTCCCCGAGCAGTTCTTC. It codes for CASSSTGQGGFPEQFF.

This chain links TRBV4-3 with TRBJ2-1; 10 bases are a match to TRBD2. The CDR3 consists of 17 residues. V shed 0 bases, J shed 4 bases, and the junction held 6 bases outside the gene matches. Germline V gene data show CDR1 as LGHNA and CDR2 as YSLEER. CDR3 nucleotide sequence: TGCGCCAGCAGCCAAGATTCCCGACTAGCGGGTTACAATGAGCAGTTCTTC. Its protein is CASSQDSRLAGYNEQFF.

The sample holds a few counts of this clonotype. The chain recombines TRBV19 with TRBJ2-1; tentative D call: TRBD1 (6 bases). V gave up 6 bases and J gave up 6 bases, with 42 bases separating them. Germline V gives CDR1 LNHDA, CDR2 SQIVND (reference sequence). CDR3 size: 23 residues. This CDR3 is CASSSTAWALLHRDTLSGNEQFF. The CDR3 region has the DNA TGTGCCAGTAGCTCTACCGCCTGGGCCCTCCTACATCGGGACACTCTTTCGGGCAATGAGCAGTTCTTC.

The chain carries TRBV12-3 or TRBV12-4 and TRBJ2-2, with D maybe TRBD2 (6 bases). This CDR3 has 16 residues. V was clipped by 5 bases and J by 8 bases, with 21 bases between them. The CDR3 region has the DNA TGTGCCAGCAGTCCCGTGGCGGGACCCTCCCCGGGGGAGCTGTTTTTT. Protein sequence: CASSPVAGPSPGELFF.

The chain's CDR3 is CASSYGTGGQPQHF. The CDR3 region has the DNA TGTGCCAGCAGTTACGGGACAGGCGGTCAGCCCCAGCATTTT. This chain links TRBV6-5 with TRBJ1-5; 8 bases are shared with TRBD1. This CDR3 spans 14 amino acids. Germline V gene data show CDR1 as MNHEY and CDR2 as SVGAGI. V was pared by 2 bases and J by 6 bases, with 3 bases of the junction left unmatched.

Ten or more counts support this clonotype. This chain uses TRBV7-2 with TRBJ1-2; 10 bases align to TRBD1. This CDR3 comprises 16 residues. After removal of 5 bases from V and 4 bases from J, the junction contained 10 bases not matched to a gene. Germline-derived CDR1 and CDR2 are SGHTA and FQGNSA. The CDR3 DNA reads TGTGCCAGCAGCGCACGCGGACAGGGGGGTGGCTATGGCTACACCTTC. This sequence encodes CASSARGQGGGYGYTF.

V and J are TRBV2 and TRBJ1-4; TRBD1 matches 8 bases. The CDR3 loop spans 15 amino acids. V shed 6 bases and J 5 bases; nucleotides not matched to a gene: 8. From germline, CDR1 is SNHLY and CDR2 FYNNEI. DNA for the CDR3: TGTGCCAGCAGCCGCACGGGACAGGAGAATGAAAAACTGTTTTTT. Protein: CASSRTGQENEKLFF.

This clonotype was seen repeatedly, ten times or more. The chain carries TRBV7-2 and TRBJ2-3; D gene unclear. This CDR3 is built from 16 residues. The germline V gene encodes CDR1 SGHTA and CDR2 FQGNSA. V dropped 3 bases and J dropped 0 bases, with 13 bases sitting between them. CDR3 in amino acids: CASSLGIGSSTDTQYF. In nucleotides, the CDR3 is TGTGCCAGCAGCTTGGGTATTGGTTCGAGCACAGATACGCAGTATTTT.

This clonotype was observed once. The chain employs TRBV3-1 and TRBJ2-7; the match to TRBD1 covers 10 bases. After removal of 6 bases from V and 5 bases from J, the junction contained 10 bases not matched to a gene. Germline V gene lookup returns CDR1 LGHDT and CDR2 YNNKEL (reference sequence). The CDR3 is 15 amino acids. The CDR3 sequence: CASSLRTGGRNEQYF. The CDR3, as DNA: TGTGCCAGCAGTCTCCGGACAGGGGGTAGGAACGAGCAGTACTTC.

This clonotype has just a few counts. The V gene is TRBV18, the J gene TRBJ2-1; the D gene is possibly TRBD2 (6 bases). Trimming removed 0 bases from V and 8 bases from J, with 11 bases in between. Germline assignment: CDR1 KGHSH and CDR2 LQKENI. The CDR3 spans 14 residues. CDR3 sequence: CASSPPGGGDEQFF. CDR3 nucleotides: TGTGCCAGCTCACCACCGGGGGGTGGCGATGAGCAGTTCTTC.

The rearrangement uses TRBV19 and TRBJ2-1, with 10 bases matching TRBD2. Losses at the gene ends were 4 bases for V and 10 bases for J; bases not matched to a gene: 4. The length of the CDR3 is 13 residues. The germline V gene encodes CDR1 LNHDA and CDR2 SQIVND (reference sequence). CDR3 in DNA: TGTGCCAGTAGTACTAGCGGGAGCAACGAGCAGTTCTTC. Its translation is CASSTSGSNEQFF.

The chain has TRBV14 and TRBJ1-3; D unresolved. CDR3 length: 15 residues. V lost 0 bases and J lost 7, with 13 bases in between. Germline V gene data show CDR1 as SGHDN and CDR2 as FVKESK. Here the CDR3 reads CASSQERWSSNTIYF. CDR3 DNA sequence: TGTGCCAGCAGCCAAGAGAGGTGGTCGAGTAACACCATATATTTT.

This rearrangement joins TRBV6-2 or TRBV6-3 to TRBJ2-3, with TRBD2 matching over 7 bases. The CDR3 consists of 13 residues. V shed 8 bases and J 2 bases; nucleotides not matched to a gene: 4. The V gene's germline CDR1 is MNHEY and CDR2 SVGEGT. This CDR3 is CASQAGTTDTQYF. The DNA of the CDR3 is TGTGCCAGCCAAGCGGGAACCACAGATACGCAGTATTTT.